A single sample gave rise to the 10 T cell receptor beta chains below, sequenced in a study of blood T cells in healthy people across ages. Alongside a J-beta primer mix, a sample-barcoded 5' primer served in a second PCR lasting roughly 7 to 11 cycles. TCRdb ran MiXCR on the 5' RACE reads and lists one entry per CDR3 protein. The top ten hold about 3.8% of the sample, which has 1.5 million to 1.9 million distinct CDR3 sequences, under 55% seen once. The sequenced sample consisted of blood. Every receptor here comes from a woman aged 18-30 years in good health.

The sample holds a few counts of this clonotype. The rearrangement uses TRBV7-2 and TRBJ2-1, with TRBD1 as a possible D gene (5 bases). Germline lookup yields CDR1 SGHTA and CDR2 FQGNSA. Trimming cost V 1 base and J 0 bases, with 16 bases left between them. The CDR3 is made up of 18 amino acids. The CDR3 region is CASSLVSYRLSSYNEQFF. CDR3 nucleotide sequence: TGTGCCAGCAGCTTAGTGTCGTACAGGCTAAGCTCCTACAATGAGCAGTTCTTC.

On this clonotype: A junction boundary mismatches the germline segment, possibly from a read error. The chain employs TRBV6-5 and TRBJ2-2; 11 nucleotides line up with TRBD1. Germline values: CDR1 MNHEY, CDR2 SVGAGI. The CDR3 sequence is 15 residues long. CDR3 sequence reads: CTSKRDRGSTGELFF. DNA of the CDR3: TGTACCAGCAAACGGGACAGGGGGTCCACCGGGGAGCTGTTTTTT.

The V gene is TRBV28, the J gene TRBJ2-5; D is undetermined. The J call may be faulty, since TRBJ2-7 better matches the DNA end. CDR1 is MDHEN and CDR2 is SYDVKM in the germline V gene. There are 14 residues in the CDR3. Written as DNA, the CDR3 is TGTGCCAGTAAACTTAGCCTTGGACCCTACGAGCAGTACTTC. Translation gives CASKLSLGPYEQYF.

There are a few counts of this clonotype. This chain connects TRBV24-1 to TRBJ1-1; no firm D call. CDR1 and CDR2 from the germline V gene are KGHDR and SFDVKD. The CDR3 contains 13 residues. The ends were cut back, 8 bases at V and 7 bases at J, with 16 bases in the middle. CDR3 in DNA: TGTGCCACCATGCTGAGGGAATGTAATGAAGCTTTCTTT. Translating it yields CATMLRECNEAFF.

This clonotype appeared a single time. The junction departs from the called germline gene at one end, perhaps through a read error. V gene TRBV6-2 or TRBV6-3 combines with J gene TRBJ2-7, with a possible D match to TRBD2 (6 bases). The germline gives CDR1 MNHEY, CDR2 SVGEGT. CDR3 length: 17 amino acids. In DNA, the CDR3 is TGTGCCTGCAGTTACTCAGGGAGGACTGGGAAACCCTACGAGCAGTACTTC. It translates to CACSYSGRTGKPYEQYF.

Regarding this clonotype: One junction end does not reproduce the germline sequence, and a read error may be involved. The V gene is TRBV29-1, the J gene TRBJ1-2, with D possibly matching TRBD1 (5 bases). The CDR3 is 11 residues long. The germline V gene encodes CDR1 SQVTM and CDR2 ANQGSEA. The CDR3 here is CSVEDRAGYTF. CDR3 nucleotides: TGCAGCGTGGAAGACAGAGCTGGCTACACCTTC.

J is TRBJ2-5 and V is TRBV5-1; 7 bases are shared with TRBD1. The end of the DNA fits TRBJ2-7 better, so the J call may be wrong. The CDR3 has 15 residues. Germline V gene sequence: CDR1 SGHRS, CDR2 YFSETQ. CDR3 sequence reads: CASSPSGQESYEQYF. CDR3 DNA: TGCGCCAGCAGCCCTTCAGGACAGGAGTCCTACGAGCAGTACTTC.

This clonotype was seen a handful of times. The chain combines TRBV7-9 with TRBJ2-6; no reliable D call. Trimming left V 7 bases short and J 4 bases short, with 14 bases between. This CDR3 region has 15 residues. Germline CDR1 and CDR2: SEHNR and FQNEAQ (reference sequence). This CDR3 is CASIVTGTGANVLTF. In DNA, the CDR3 is TGTGCCAGCATCGTAACGGGTACCGGGGCCAACGTCCTGACTTTC.

The V and J genes are TRBV27 and TRBJ2-7; D not resolved. The last part of the DNA fits TRBJ2-5 better; the J call may be wrong. CDR1 is MNHEY, CDR2 SMNVEV, per germline (reference sequence). CDR3 length: 13 residues. In DNA form, the CDR3 reads TGTGCCAGCAGTGGATGGGATCAGGAGACCCAGTACTTC. Translated, it gives CASSGWDQETQYF.

This clonotype turned up a few times. The chain recombines TRBV4-3 with TRBJ2-7; possibly TRBD1 for D (5 bases). The CDR3 runs 14 residues. Trimming took 0 bases from V and 5 from J, leaving 11 bases between them. The V gene's germline CDR1 is LGHNA and CDR2 YSLEER. The DNA for the CDR3 is TGCGCCAGCAGCCAAGATGGTGGGGCTGACGAGCAGTACTTC. Its protein product is CASSQDGGADEQYF.